A single sample is the source of the 32 T cell receptor beta chains below, sequenced in a study of tumor-infiltrating lymphocytes in localized non-small cell lung cancer. TCRdb keeps only in-frame clones here, not all; method: immunoSEQ multiplex PCR. This table has 9,000 to 13,000 clones, under 80% appearing once. Sequencing was carried out using uninvolved lung tissue not adjacent to the tumor. These receptors were obtained from a human donor with non-small cell lung cancer.

The V gene is TRBV7-9, the J gene TRBJ2-7; D is ambiguous. CDR1 is SEHNR and CDR2 is FQNEAQ in the germline V gene (reference sequence). Trimming pared 1 base from V and 0 bases from J, leaving 10 bases between. The length of the CDR3 is 15 residues. CDR3 in amino acids: CASSLDQASSYEQYF. In nucleotides, the CDR3 is TGTGCCAGCAGCTTAGATCAGGCTTCCTCCTACGAGCAGTACTTC.

The chain has TRBV7-2 and TRBJ2-5; D is tentatively TRBD1 or TRBD2 (5 bases each). CDR1 is SGHTA and CDR2 is FQGNSA in the germline V gene. V shed 0 bases and J shed 3 bases, with 11 bases lying between them. The CDR3 has 15 amino acids. CDR3 in DNA: TGTGCCAGCAGCTTAGCGGCAGGGCGGGAAGAGACCCAGTACTTC. This gives the protein CASSLAAGREETQYF. The full variable domain, with the rest looked up from reference TRBV7-2 and TRBJ2-5, is GAGVSQSPSNKVTEKGKDVELRCDPISGHTALYWYRQSLGQGLEFLIYFQGNSAPDKSGLPSDRFSAERTGGSVSTLTIQRTQQEDSAVYLCASSLAAGREETQYFGPGTRLLVL.

The chain's CDR3 is CASSVGGYNEQFF. In nucleotides, the CDR3 is TGTGCCAGCAGTGTGGGGGGCTACAATGAGCAGTTCTTC. V and J are TRBV27 and TRBJ2-1; D may be TRBD2 (6 bases). CDR1 and CDR2 (germline): MNHEY, SMNVEV (reference sequence). There are 13 residues in the CDR3. The V end was cut by 5 bases, the J end by 3 bases, with 8 bases between.

In this sample, this clone turned up a few times. The chain combines TRBV6-5 with TRBJ1-2, with no clear D. Trimming cost V 0 bases and J 2 bases, with 13 bases left between them. Germline CDR1 and CDR2: MNHEY and SVGAGI. This CDR3 contains 16 residues. CDR3 sequence reads: CASSYSDSTKNYGYTF. CDR3 nucleotides: TGTGCCAGCAGTTACTCGGACTCTACAAAGAACTATGGCTACACCTTC.

The J gene is TRBJ1-2, the V gene TRBV19; 8 bases are a match to TRBD1. The CDR3 runs to 13 residues. V shed 3 bases and J 7 bases; nucleotides not matched to a gene: 4. Per germline, CDR1 LNHDA and CDR2 SQIVND (reference sequence). CDR3 coding DNA: TGTGCCAGTAGTATCTCCAGGGGGCCTGGCTACACCTTC. The encoded protein is CASSISRGPGYTF.

The rearrangement joins TRBV10-2 to TRBJ1-1; D is ambiguous. Trimming left V 2 bases short and J 5 bases short, with 6 bases between. The germline gives CDR1 WSHSY, CDR2 SAAADI. CDR3 length: 12 residues. The CDR3 DNA sequence: TGCGCCAGCAGTGAGGGTCGGACTGAAGCTTTCTTT. Its translation is CASSEGRTEAFF.

This clone showed up just a few times. V is TRBV7-8 and J is TRBJ1-6; D is unresolved. CDR1 SGHVS and CDR2 FQNEAQ come from the germline V gene. The CDR3 is 15 residues long. The V gene lost 1 base and the J gene lost 9 bases, with 13 bases spanning the gap. The CDR3 DNA reads TGTGCCAGCAGCTTAGTCGGGATCTTAGGTTCACCCCTCCACTTT. It encodes CASSLVGILGSPLHF.

This chain connects TRBV10-3 to TRBJ2-5; TRBD1 matches 7 bases. Germline V gene sequence: CDR1 ENHRY, CDR2 SYGVKD. The CDR3 is 13 amino acids. The V segment lost 7 bases and the J segment 0 bases; nucleotides outside the gene matches: 2. The CDR3 DNA reads as TGTGCCATCATGGGACAGAACCAAGAGACCCAGTACTTC. Protein sequence: CAIMGQNQETQYF.

This rearrangement joins TRBV7-8 to TRBJ2-7, with D unclear. Germline V gene sequence: CDR1 SGHVS, CDR2 FQNEAQ. Trimming cost V 1 base and J 0 bases, with 10 bases left between them. The CDR3 loop spans 15 amino acids. The CDR3 DNA sequence: TGTGCCAGCAGCTTAGGGCACTGGGGCTCCTACGAGCAGTACTTC. Protein sequence: CASSLGHWGSYEQYF. Filled out from reference TRBV7-8 and TRBJ2-7, the complete variable domain reads GAGVSQSPRYKVAKRGQDVALRCDPISGHVSLFWYQQALGQGPEFLTYFQNEAQLDKSGLPSDRFFAERPEGSVSTLKIQRTQQEDSAVYLCASSLGHWGSYEQYFGPGTRLTVT.

The rearrangement links TRBV5-1 to TRBJ2-7; D may correspond to TRBD1 or TRBD2 (5 bases each). The length of the CDR3 is 13 residues. Trimming pared 4 bases from V and 7 bases from J, leaving 15 bases between. In germline, CDR1 is SGHRS, CDR2 YFSETQ. The CDR3 sequence is CASSQGPDGEQYF. The CDR3 DNA reads TGCGCCAGCAGCCAGGGACCGGATGGGGAGCAGTACTTC.

The J gene is TRBJ1-5, the V gene TRBV5-6, with 9 bases aligning to TRBD1. Losses at the gene ends were 4 bases for V and 2 bases for J; bases not matched to a gene: 10. Looked up from germline, CDR1 is SGHDT and CDR2 is YYEEEE. This CDR3 region has 17 residues. CDR3 sequence: CASSRGQGRHGNQPQHF. The CDR3 DNA sequence: TGTGCCAGCAGCCGAGGACAGGGGCGGCATGGCAATCAGCCCCAGCATTTT.

J is TRBJ1-5 and V is TRBV19; the D gene is possibly TRBD1 (5 bases). The CDR3 contains 14 residues. Between the trimmed V and J ends, which lost 7 bases and 4 bases, there was a span of 14 bases. CDR1 is LNHDA and CDR2 is SQIVND in the germline V gene (reference sequence). CDR3 region: CASNRGEGNQPQHF. The CDR3 coding sequence is TGTGCCAGTAATAGAGGGGAAGGGAATCAGCCCCAGCATTTT. The full variable domain, with the rest looked up from reference TRBV19 and TRBJ1-5, is DGGITQSPKYLFRKEGQNVTLSCEQNLNHDAMYWYRQDPGQGLRLIYYSQIVNDFQKGDIAEGYSVSREKKESFPLTVTSAQKNPTAFYLCASNRGEGNQPQHFGDGTRLSIL.

V is TRBV29-1 and J is TRBJ2-7; D remains unclear. With 0 bases removed from V and 0 bases from J, the gap between germline ends came to 6 bases. Germline V CDR1 and CDR2: SQVTM, ANQGSEA. The CDR3 spans 13 residues. CDR3 sequence reads: CSVEEETSYEQYF. The DNA of the CDR3 is TGCAGCGTTGAAGAAGAAACCTCCTACGAGCAGTACTTC.

CDR3 DNA: TGTGCCAGCAGCTGGGACAGGGGAACCGCTGAAGCTTTCTTT. Protein sequence: CASSWDRGTAEAFF. The chain joins TRBV5-6 to TRBJ1-1; 10 bases are a match to TRBD1. Trimming at V came to 3 bases and at J to 6 bases, leaving 5 bases not matched to a gene. The CDR3 length is 14 residues. Germline CDR1 is SGHDT and CDR2 is YYEEEE.

This chain links TRBV7-8 with TRBJ2-1; D not certain. Trimming shortened V by 5 bases and J by 4 bases, and 15 bases separated the two germline ends. CDR3 length: 15 amino acids. The V gene's germline CDR1 is SGHVS and CDR2 FQNEAQ. As DNA, the CDR3 is TGTGCCAGCAGCCAAACATCGACCTTGTACAATGAGCAGTTCTTC. This sequence encodes CASSQTSTLYNEQFF. Supplemented by reference TRBV7-8 and TRBJ2-1, the full variable domain reads GAGVSQSPRYKVAKRGQDVALRCDPISGHVSLFWYQQALGQGPEFLTYFQNEAQLDKSGLPSDRFFAERPEGSVSTLKIQRTQQEDSAVYLCASSQTSTLYNEQFFGPGTRLTVL.

The CDR3 sequence: CASSSPGQVRYTF. The DNA for the CDR3 is TGTGCCAGCAGTTCGCCGGGACAGGTCCGCTACACCTTC. The genes are TRBV6-5 and TRBJ1-2, with 8 bases aligning to TRBD1. The germline CDR1 and CDR2 sequences are MNHEY and SVGAGI. CDR3 size: 13 residues. The J segment lost 9 bases and the V segment lost 4 bases, leaving 7 bases of the junction unmatched.

In this sample, this clone turned up a few times. The chain couples TRBV29-1 to TRBJ2-7; 11 nucleotides align to TRBD1. The V gene's germline CDR1 is SQVTM and CDR2 ANQGSEA. Germline trimming cut 6 bases from V and 1 base from J; bases unmatched to any gene: 5. The length of the CDR3 is 14 residues. The CDR3: CSVAGTGGSYEQYF. CDR3 sequence (DNA): TGCAGCGTGGCCGGGACAGGGGGTTCCTACGAGCAGTACTTC.

This chain connects TRBV27 to TRBJ1-2, with D perhaps matching TRBD1 (5 bases). This CDR3 has 15 residues. V lost 7 bases and J lost 7, with 22 bases in between. Germline V CDR1 and CDR2: MNHEY, SMNVEV (reference sequence). The CDR3 bases are TGTGCCAGCACCTCGTTGGGGGGTCCCGATCGTGGCTACACCTTC. Its protein product is CASTSLGGPDRGYTF.

This clone was observed a few times. The chain is built from TRBV7-3 and TRBJ1-1; TRBD1 agrees at 9 bases. Per germline, CDR1 SGHTA and CDR2 FQGTGA. The trim removed 4 bases at V and 10 bases at J, leaving 1 base unmatched. The CDR3 extends over 11 amino acids. Here the CDR3 DNA reads TGTGCCAGCAGCTCGGGACAGGGAGCTTTCTTT. This gives the protein CASSSGQGAFF.

The chain couples TRBV6-6 to TRBJ2-3; D remains ambiguous. The CDR3 is 12 amino acids. CDR1 and CDR2 from the germline V gene are MNHNY and SVGAGI (reference sequence). V was clipped by 5 bases and J by 2 bases, with 5 bases between them. The DNA of the CDR3 is TGTGCCAGCAGTCCTGCCACAGATACGCAGTATTTT. Translated, it gives CASSPATDTQYF.

The chain uses TRBV11-2 and TRBJ2-7; possibly TRBD1 or TRBD2 for D (6 bases each). The CDR3 runs to 15 residues. Trimming left V 1 base short and J 3 bases short, with 13 bases between. The germline gives CDR1 SGHAT, CDR2 FQNNGV. The CDR3 loop is CASSLGGGTIYEQYF. The CDR3, as DNA: TGTGCCAGCAGCTTAGGTGGGGGGACAATCTACGAGCAGTACTTC. The full variable domain, in which reference TRBV11-2 and TRBJ2-7 provide the parts outside the CDR3, is EAGVAQSPRYKIIEKRQSVAFWCNPISGHATLYWYQQILGQGPKLLIQFQNNGVVDDSQLPKDRFSAERLKGVDSTLKIQPAKLEDSAVYLCASSLGGGTIYEQYFGPGTRLTVT.

The chain joins TRBV6-1 to TRBJ2-7, with 7 bases that match TRBD1. The trim removed 4 bases at V and 5 bases at J, leaving 11 bases unmatched. The germline CDR1 and CDR2 sequences are MNHNS and SASEGT. The CDR3 has 15 residues. The CDR3 DNA reads TGTGCCAGCAGTGCCCAACAGGGGAGAAATCACGAGCAGTACTTC. Amino acid sequence: CASSAQQGRNHEQYF.

This rearrangement joins TRBV5-8 to TRBJ2-1; a weak D match, TRBD1 (5 bases). Between the trimmed V and J ends, which lost 4 bases and 0 bases, there was a span of 17 bases. The CDR3 runs 17 residues. From germline, CDR1 is SGHTS and CDR2 YDEGEE. The CDR3: CASSDSGQPSSYNEQFF. In DNA, the CDR3 is TGTGCCAGCAGCGATTCAGGGCAGCCCAGCTCCTACAATGAGCAGTTCTTC.

The chain carries TRBV6-6 and TRBJ1-1; D remains ambiguous. Trimming stripped 8 bases from V and 1 base from J, with 8 bases between. The CDR3 contains 12 residues. Germline values: CDR1 MNHNY, CDR2 SVGAGI (reference sequence). CDR3 DNA: TGTGCCAGCTTGGGAGGGAACACTGAAGCTTTCTTT. It yields the protein CASLGGNTEAFF.

This clone has only one observation. The V gene is TRBV25-1, the J gene TRBJ1-4, with 11 nucleotides matching TRBD1. This CDR3 is built from 14 residues. Germline V gives CDR1 MGHDK, CDR2 SYGVNS. V shed 4 bases, J shed 7 bases, and the junction held 2 bases outside the gene matches. CDR3 sequence: CASSGTGGFEKLFF. Written as DNA, the CDR3 is TGTGCCAGCAGTGGGACAGGGGGCTTTGAAAAACTGTTTTTT.

J is TRBJ2-5 and V is TRBV19; TRBD1 aligns across 9 bases. V lost 6 bases and J lost 5; bases outside the gene matches: 7. The CDR3 is 14 amino acids. Germline assignment: CDR1 LNHDA and CDR2 SQIVND (reference sequence). The CDR3: CASRQTGGGETQYF. The CDR3 DNA sequence: TGTGCCAGTAGGCAAACAGGGGGCGGGGAGACCCAGTACTTC.

This chain connects TRBV10-3 to TRBJ1-1, with 9 bases aligning to TRBD1. Germline trimming cut 10 bases from V and 5 bases from J; bases unmatched to any gene: 5. CDR1 and CDR2 (germline): ENHRY, SYGVKD. The CDR3 loop spans 12 amino acids. The CDR3 DNA sequence: TGTGCCACGGGACAGGGAGTAACTGAAGCTTTCTTT. It yields the protein CATGQGVTEAFF.

V gene TRBV28 combines with J gene TRBJ1-2; D gene ambiguous. The V end was cut by 2 bases, the J end by 14 bases, with 33 bases between. The CDR3 has 18 amino acids. The germline CDR1 and CDR2 sequences are MDHEN and SYDVKM. CDR3 in DNA: TGTGCCAGCAGTTTACTGGGTTCTGGACGAACTGCCGTTAAGTCAAAGACCTTC. Protein sequence: CASSLLGSGRTAVKSKTF.

The chain couples TRBV27 to TRBJ1-6; D not certain. The germline V gene has CDR1 MNHEY and CDR2 SMNVEV (reference sequence). CDR3 length: 14 amino acids. V dropped 2 bases and J dropped 7 bases, with 9 bases sitting between them. This chain's CDR3 is CASSLSGRNSPLHF. Here the CDR3 DNA reads TGTGCCAGCAGTTTAAGCGGGCGCAATTCACCCCTCCACTTT.

This clone has only one observation. The rearrangement uses TRBV29-1 and TRBJ2-5, with D maybe TRBD2 (5 bases). V lost 8 bases and J 3 bases, leaving 10 bases between the germline ends. Germline V CDR1 and CDR2: SQVTM, ANQGSEA. The CDR3 length is 11 residues. The CDR3 region is CSYRTEETQYF. The DNA of the CDR3 is TGCAGCTATCGGACTGAAGAGACCCAGTACTTC.

The J gene is TRBJ2-7, the V gene TRBV5-1; 8 bases line up with TRBD2. Looked up from germline, CDR1 is SGHRS and CDR2 is YFSETQ. The V segment lost 2 bases and the J segment 1 base; nucleotides outside the gene matches: 2. The CDR3 consists of 14 residues. CDR3 sequence reads: CASSLREGSYEQYF. The CDR3 bases are TGCGCCAGCAGCTTACGGGAGGGATCCTACGAGCAGTACTTC. The full variable domain, its missing parts supplied by reference TRBV5-1 and TRBJ2-7, is KAGVTQTPRYLIKTRGQQVTLSCSPISGHRSVSWYQQTPGQGLQFLFEYFSETQRNKGNFPGRFSGRQFSNSRSEMNVSTLELGDSALYLCASSLREGSYEQYFGPGTRLTVT.

The chain employs TRBV20-1 and TRBJ2-5; no clear D gene. The V end lost 5 bases, the J end lost 0 bases, and 4 bases lay between the germline ends. From germline, CDR1 is DFQATT and CDR2 SNEGSKA (reference sequence). The CDR3 totals 11 residues. The CDR3 here is CSADHQETQYF. The CDR3 DNA reads TGCAGTGCTGACCACCAAGAGACCCAGTACTTC.